The 3 T cell receptor beta chains listed next were all sequenced from one sample in a study of blood T cell repertoires in COVID-19. Libraries were prepared by immunoSEQ multiplex PCR; TCRdb keeps only in-frame clonotypes and omits some of them. This table has approximately 190,000 clones, 80% to 85% appearing once. The source material was peripheral blood. The source of these receptors is a woman in her 30s with acute or convalescent COVID-19.

This clone was picked up one time. The chain joins TRBV30 to TRBJ2-1; TRBD2 matches 9 bases. Germline assignment: CDR1 GTSNPN and CDR2 SVGIG (reference sequence). The V gene end was trimmed by 1 base and the J gene end by 2 bases; junction bases not matched to a gene: 3. CDR3 length: 15 residues. CDR3 sequence (DNA): TGTGCCTGGAGTGGGGTAGCGGGAGCCTACAATGAGCAGTTCTTC. Translation: CAWSGVAGAYNEQFF.

The rearrangement joins TRBV15 to TRBJ1-1, with D perhaps matching TRBD1 (6 bases). CDR1 and CDR2 (germline): LNHNV, YYDKDF (reference sequence). Trimming removed 5 bases at V and 1 base at J, with 14 bases between. CDR3 length equals 15 residues. The CDR3: CATSWNRDPNTEAFF. The CDR3, as DNA: TGTGCCACCAGCTGGAACAGGGATCCGAACACTGAAGCTTTCTTT.

This rearrangement joins TRBV27 to TRBJ1-2; 8 nucleotides agree with TRBD1. The germline gives CDR1 MNHEY, CDR2 SMNVEV (reference sequence). CDR3 size: 16 residues. Trimming cost V 6 bases and J 4 bases; bases outside gene matches: 13. The DNA of the CDR3 is TGTGCCAGCAGGGTCAGAGGCAGGGGGCCGAGCTATGGCTACACCTTC. Its protein is CASRVRGRGPSYGYTF.